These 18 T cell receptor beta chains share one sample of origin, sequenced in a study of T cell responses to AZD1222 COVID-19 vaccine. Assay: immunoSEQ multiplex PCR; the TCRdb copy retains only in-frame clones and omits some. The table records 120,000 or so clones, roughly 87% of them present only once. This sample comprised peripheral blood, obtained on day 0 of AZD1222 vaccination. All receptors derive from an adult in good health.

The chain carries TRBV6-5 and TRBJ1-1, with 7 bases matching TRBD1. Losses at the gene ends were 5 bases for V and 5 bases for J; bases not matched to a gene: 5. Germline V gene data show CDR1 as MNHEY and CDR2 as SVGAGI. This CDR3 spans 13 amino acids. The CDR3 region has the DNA TGTGCCAGCAGTCCTCAGGGGGTAACTGAAGCTTTCTTT. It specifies CASSPQGVTEAFF.

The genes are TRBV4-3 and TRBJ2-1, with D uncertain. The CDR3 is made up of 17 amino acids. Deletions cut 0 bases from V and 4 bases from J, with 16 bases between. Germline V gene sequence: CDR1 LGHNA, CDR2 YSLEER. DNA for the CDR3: TGCGCCAGCAGCCAAGATGCCATTCGACAAATGTACAATGAGCAGTTCTTC. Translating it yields CASSQDAIRQMYNEQFF.

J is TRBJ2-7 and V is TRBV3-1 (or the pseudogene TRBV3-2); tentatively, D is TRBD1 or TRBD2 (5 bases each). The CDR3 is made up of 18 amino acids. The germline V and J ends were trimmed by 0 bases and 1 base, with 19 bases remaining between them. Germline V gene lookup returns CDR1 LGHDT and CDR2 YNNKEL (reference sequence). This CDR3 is CASSQDFDFRDHSYEQYF. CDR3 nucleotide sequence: TGTGCCAGCAGCCAAGACTTCGACTTTAGGGACCATTCCTACGAGCAGTACTTC.

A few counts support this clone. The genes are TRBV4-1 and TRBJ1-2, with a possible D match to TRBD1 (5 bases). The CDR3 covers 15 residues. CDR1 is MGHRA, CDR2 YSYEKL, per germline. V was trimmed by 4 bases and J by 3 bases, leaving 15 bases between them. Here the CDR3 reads CASSPVGGKDYGYTF. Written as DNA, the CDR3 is TGCGCCAGCAGCCCTGTGGGGGGGAAGGACTATGGCTACACCTTC.

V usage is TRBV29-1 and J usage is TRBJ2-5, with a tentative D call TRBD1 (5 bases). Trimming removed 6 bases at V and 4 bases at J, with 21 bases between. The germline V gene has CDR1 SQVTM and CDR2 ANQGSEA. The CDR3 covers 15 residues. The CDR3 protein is CSVGPSWGLGETQYF. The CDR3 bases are TGCAGCGTGGGCCCATCGTGGGGCCTAGGAGAGACCCAGTACTTC.

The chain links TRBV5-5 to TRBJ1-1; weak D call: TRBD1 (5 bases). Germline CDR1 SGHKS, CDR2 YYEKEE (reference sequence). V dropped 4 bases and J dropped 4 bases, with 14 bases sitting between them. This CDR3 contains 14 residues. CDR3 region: CASSQPGRGTEAFF. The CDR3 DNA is TGTGCCAGCAGCCAGCCAGGGAGGGGCACTGAAGCTTTCTTT.

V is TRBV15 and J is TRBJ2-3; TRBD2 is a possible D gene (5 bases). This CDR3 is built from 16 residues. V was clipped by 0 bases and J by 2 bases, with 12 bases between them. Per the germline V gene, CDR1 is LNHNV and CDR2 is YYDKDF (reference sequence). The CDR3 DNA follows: TGTGCCACCAGCAGAGATATCGCTAGCACCACAGATACGCAGTATTTT. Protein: CATSRDIASTTDTQYF. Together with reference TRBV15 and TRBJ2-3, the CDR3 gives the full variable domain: DAMVIQNPRYQVTQFGKPVTLSCSQTLNHNVMYWYQQKSSQAPKLLFHYYDKDFNNEADTPDNFQSRRPNTSFCFLDIRSPGLGDTAMYLCATSRDIASTTDTQYFGPGTRLTVL.

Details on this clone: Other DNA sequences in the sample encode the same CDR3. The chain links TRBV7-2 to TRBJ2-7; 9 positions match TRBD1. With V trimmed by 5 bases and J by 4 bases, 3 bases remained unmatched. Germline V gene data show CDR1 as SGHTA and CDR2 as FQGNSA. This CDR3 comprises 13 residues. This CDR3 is CASSRDRAYEQYF. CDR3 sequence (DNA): TGTGCCAGCAGCCGGGACAGGGCTTACGAGCAGTACTTC.

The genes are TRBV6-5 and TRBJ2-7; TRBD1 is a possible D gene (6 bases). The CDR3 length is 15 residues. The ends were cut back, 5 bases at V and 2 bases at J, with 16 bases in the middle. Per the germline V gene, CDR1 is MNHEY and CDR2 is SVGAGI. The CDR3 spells CASSPRDIQTYEQYF. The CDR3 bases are TGTGCCAGCAGTCCCCGGGACATACAAACCTACGAGCAGTACTTC.

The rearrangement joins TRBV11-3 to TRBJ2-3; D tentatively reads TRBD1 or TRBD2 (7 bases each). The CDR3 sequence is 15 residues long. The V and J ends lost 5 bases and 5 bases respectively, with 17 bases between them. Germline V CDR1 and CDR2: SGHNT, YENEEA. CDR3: CASSPQQGRGDTQYF. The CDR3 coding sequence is TGTGCCAGCAGCCCTCAACAGGGGAGGGGAGATACGCAGTATTTT.

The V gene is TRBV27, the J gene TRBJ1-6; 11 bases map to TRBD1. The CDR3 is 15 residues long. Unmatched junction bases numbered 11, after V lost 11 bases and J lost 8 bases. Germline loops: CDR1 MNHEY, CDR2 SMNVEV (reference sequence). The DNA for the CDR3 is TGTGCCGGCACCCCGGGACAGGGGGACTATTCACCCCTCCACTTT. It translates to CAGTPGQGDYSPLHF.

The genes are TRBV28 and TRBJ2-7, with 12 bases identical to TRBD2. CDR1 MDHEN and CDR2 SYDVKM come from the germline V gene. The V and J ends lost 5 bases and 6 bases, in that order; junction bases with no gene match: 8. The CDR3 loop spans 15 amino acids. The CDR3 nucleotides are TGTGCCAGCAGTCCCCCGACTAGCGGGAGCGGCGAGCAGTACTTC. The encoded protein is CASSPPTSGSGEQYF.

The CDR3 here is CAWSEGTSGGYNEQFF. CDR3 in DNA: TGTGCCTGGAGTGAGGGGACTAGCGGGGGTTACAATGAGCAGTTCTTC. V gene TRBV30 combines with J gene TRBJ2-1; 14 nucleotides match TRBD2. Germline CDR1 reads GTSNPN; CDR2 reads SVGIG (reference sequence). V dropped 1 base and J dropped 4; count of bases not matched to a gene: 3. The CDR3 is made up of 16 amino acids.

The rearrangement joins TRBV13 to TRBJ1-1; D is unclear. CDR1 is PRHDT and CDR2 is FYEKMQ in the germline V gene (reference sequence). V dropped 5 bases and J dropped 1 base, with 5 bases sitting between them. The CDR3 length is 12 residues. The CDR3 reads CASSKSNTEAFF. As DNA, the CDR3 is TGTGCCAGCAGCAAATCGAACACTGAAGCTTTCTTT.

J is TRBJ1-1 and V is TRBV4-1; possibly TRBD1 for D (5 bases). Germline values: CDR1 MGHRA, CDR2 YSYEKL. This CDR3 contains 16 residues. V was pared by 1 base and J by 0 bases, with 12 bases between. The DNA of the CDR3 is TGCGCCAGCAGCCAAGGCGGACAAAGGATGAACACTGAAGCTTTCTTT. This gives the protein CASSQGGQRMNTEAFF.

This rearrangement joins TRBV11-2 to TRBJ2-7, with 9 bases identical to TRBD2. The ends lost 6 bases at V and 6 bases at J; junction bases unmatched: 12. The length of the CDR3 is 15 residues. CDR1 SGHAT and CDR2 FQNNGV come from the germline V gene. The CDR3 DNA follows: TGTGCCAGCAGGACCAATAGCGGGAGATTTCCCGAGCAGTACTTC. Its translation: CASRTNSGRFPEQYF. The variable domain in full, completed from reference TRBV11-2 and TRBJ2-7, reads EAGVAQSPRYKIIEKRQSVAFWCNPISGHATLYWYQQILGQGPKLLIQFQNNGVVDDSQLPKDRFSAERLKGVDSTLKIQPAKLEDSAVYLCASRTNSGRFPEQYFGPGTRLTVT.

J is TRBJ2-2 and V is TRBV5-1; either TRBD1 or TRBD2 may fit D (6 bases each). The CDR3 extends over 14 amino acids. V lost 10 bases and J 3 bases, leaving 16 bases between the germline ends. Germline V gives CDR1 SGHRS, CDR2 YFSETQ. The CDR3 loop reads CAARLGGDTGELFF. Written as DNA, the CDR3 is TGCGCCGCTCGTCTGGGGGGCGACACCGGGGAGCTGTTTTTT.

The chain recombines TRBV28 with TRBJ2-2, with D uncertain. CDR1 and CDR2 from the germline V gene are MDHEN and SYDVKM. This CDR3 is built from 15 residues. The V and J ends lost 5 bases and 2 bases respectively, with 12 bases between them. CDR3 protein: CASSPLEDNTGELFF. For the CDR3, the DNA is TGTGCCAGCAGTCCTCTTGAGGATAACACCGGGGAGCTGTTTTTT.